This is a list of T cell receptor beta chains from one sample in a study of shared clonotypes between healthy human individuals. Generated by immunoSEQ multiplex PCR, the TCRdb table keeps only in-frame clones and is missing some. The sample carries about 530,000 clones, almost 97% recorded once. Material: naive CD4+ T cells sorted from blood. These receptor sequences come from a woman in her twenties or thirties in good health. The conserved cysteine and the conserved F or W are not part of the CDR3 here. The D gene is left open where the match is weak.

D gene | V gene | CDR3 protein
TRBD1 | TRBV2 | ASSFPGGSGANVLT
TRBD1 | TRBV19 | ASSIDRAVSEAF
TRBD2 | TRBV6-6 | ASSSRLAGAWNEQF
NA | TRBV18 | ASSPSTGDGEKAF
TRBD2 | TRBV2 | ASSSQTSGIYNEQF
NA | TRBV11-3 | ASSLVWEIYNEQF
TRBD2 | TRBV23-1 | ASSQPRGLATQETQY
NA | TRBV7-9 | ASSLGGAGNYGYT
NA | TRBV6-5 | ASSYSTVTEAF
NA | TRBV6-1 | ASITLGRQNYGYT
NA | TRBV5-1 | ASSSRDRNYGYT
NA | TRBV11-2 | ASSPQAPGASQY
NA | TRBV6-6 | ASRQAGNTIY
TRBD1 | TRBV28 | ASSPTQGDTEAF
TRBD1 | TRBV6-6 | ASSYKGGHQPQH
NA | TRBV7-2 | ASSSTGTRPEKLF
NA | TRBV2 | ASSESGSGAF
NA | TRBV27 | ASSLSRGETDTQY
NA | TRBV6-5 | ASSSGGTPYEQY
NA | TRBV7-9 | ASSLVSGLPYEQY
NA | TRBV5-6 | ASSYGRPNTEAF
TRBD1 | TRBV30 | AWSSPGTGGYEQY
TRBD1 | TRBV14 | ASSRRDRGYETQY
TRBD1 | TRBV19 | ASSIAGGKGVGSNEQF
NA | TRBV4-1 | ASSRGAFNYNEQF
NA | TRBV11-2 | ASSLDLGGSYEQY
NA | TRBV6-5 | ASGPGPSYNEQF
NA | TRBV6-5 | ASSRQPSGDEQY
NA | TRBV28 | ASSLTGMSYNEQF
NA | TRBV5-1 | ASSLGQIYTDTQY
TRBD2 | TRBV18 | ASSPQLAGVEGTQY